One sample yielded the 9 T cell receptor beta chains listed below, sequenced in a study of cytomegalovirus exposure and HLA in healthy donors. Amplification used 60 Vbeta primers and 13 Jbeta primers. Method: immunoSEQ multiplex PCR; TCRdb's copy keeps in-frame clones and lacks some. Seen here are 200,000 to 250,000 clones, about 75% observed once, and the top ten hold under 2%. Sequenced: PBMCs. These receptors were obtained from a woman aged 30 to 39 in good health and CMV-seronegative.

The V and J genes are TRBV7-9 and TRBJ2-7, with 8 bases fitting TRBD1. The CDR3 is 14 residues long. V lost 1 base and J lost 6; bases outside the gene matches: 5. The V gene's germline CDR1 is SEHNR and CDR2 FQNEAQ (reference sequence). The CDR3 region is CASSLGSGGGEQYF. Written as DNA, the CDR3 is TGTGCCAGCAGCTTAGGATCAGGGGGCGGCGAGCAGTACTTC.

Here the CDR3 DNA reads TGTGCCAGCAGCCAACTCACAGGGGGTGCGGATGAGCAGTTCTTC. It specifies CASSQLTGGADEQFF. The chain links TRBV14 to TRBJ2-1; the match to TRBD1 covers 8 bases. Germline V lookup: CDR1 SGHDN, CDR2 FVKESK. The junction had 8 bases not matched to a gene; V was cut back by 2 bases and J by 8 bases. CDR3 length: 15 amino acids.

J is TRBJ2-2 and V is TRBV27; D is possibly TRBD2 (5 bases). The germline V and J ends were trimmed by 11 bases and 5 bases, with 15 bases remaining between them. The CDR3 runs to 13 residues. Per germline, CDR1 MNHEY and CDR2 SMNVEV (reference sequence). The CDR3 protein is CACGRESTGELFF. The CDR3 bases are TGTGCCTGCGGACGGGAATCAACCGGGGAGCTGTTTTTT.

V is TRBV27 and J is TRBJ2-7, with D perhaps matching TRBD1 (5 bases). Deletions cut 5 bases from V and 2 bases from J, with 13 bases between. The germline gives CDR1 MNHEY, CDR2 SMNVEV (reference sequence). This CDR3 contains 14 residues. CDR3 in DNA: TGTGCCAGCAGTCAAATTTCGACAGCCTACGAGCAGTACTTC. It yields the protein CASSQISTAYEQYF.

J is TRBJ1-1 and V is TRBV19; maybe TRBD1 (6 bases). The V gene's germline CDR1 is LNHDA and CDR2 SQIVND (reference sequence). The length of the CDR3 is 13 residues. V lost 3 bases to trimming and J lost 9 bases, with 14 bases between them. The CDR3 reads CASSMRTALKAFF. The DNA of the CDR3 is TGTGCCAGTAGTATGCGGACAGCACTGAAAGCTTTCTTT.

The CDR3 spells CASSLVQSSQETQYF. DNA of the CDR3: TGCGCCAGCAGCTTGGTGCAGTCATCCCAAGAGACCCAGTACTTC. The rearrangement joins TRBV5-1 to TRBJ2-5, with D hard to call. V lost 0 bases to trimming and J lost 1 base, with 10 bases between them. Germline V gene lookup returns CDR1 SGHRS and CDR2 YFSETQ. This CDR3 is 15 amino acids long. Supplemented by reference TRBV5-1 and TRBJ2-5, the full variable domain reads KAGVTQTPRYLIKTRGQQVTLSCSPISGHRSVSWYQQTPGQGLQFLFEYFSETQRNKGNFPGRFSGRQFSNSRSEMNVSTLELGDSALYLCASSLVQSSQETQYFGPGTRLLVL.

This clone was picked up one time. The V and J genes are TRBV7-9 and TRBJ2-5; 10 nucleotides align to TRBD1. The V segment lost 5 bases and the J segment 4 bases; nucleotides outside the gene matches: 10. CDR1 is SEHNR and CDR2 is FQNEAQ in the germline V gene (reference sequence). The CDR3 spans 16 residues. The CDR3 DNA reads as TGTGCCAGCAGCCGCGGGCAAGGACAGGGGGGAGAGACCCAGTACTTC. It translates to CASSRGQGQGGETQYF.

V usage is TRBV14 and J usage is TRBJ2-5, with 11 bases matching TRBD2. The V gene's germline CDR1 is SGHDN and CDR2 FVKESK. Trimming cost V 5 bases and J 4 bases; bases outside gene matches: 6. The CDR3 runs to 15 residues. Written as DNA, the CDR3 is TGTGCCAGCAGCATAGCTAGCGGGAGGCGAGAGACCCAGTACTTC. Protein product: CASSIASGRRETQYF.

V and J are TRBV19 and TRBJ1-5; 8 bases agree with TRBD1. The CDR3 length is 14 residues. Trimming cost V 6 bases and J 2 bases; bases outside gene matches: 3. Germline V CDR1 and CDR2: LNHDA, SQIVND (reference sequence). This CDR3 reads CASSLDRGNQPQHF. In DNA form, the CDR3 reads TGTGCCAGTAGCTTGGACAGGGGCAATCAGCCCCAGCATTTT.